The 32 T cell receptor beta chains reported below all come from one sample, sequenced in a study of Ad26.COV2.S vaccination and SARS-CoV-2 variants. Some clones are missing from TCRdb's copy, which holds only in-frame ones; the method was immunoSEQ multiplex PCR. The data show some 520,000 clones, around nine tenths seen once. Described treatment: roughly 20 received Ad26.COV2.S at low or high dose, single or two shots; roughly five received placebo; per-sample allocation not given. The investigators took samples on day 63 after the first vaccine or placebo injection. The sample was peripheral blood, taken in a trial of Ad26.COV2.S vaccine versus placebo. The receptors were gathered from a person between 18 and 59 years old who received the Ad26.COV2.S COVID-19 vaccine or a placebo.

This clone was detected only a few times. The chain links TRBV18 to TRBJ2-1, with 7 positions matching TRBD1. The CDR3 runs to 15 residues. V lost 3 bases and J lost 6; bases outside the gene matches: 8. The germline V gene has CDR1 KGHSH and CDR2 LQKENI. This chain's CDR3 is CASSPEQGSGNEQFF. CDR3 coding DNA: TGTGCCAGCTCACCTGAACAGGGGTCCGGCAATGAGCAGTTCTTC.

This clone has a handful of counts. In nucleotides, the CDR3 is TGTGCCAGCAGTGAATCAGCAGGGTTGGGGGGCCAAGAGACCCAGTACTTC. It is translated as CASSESAGLGGQETQYF. The chain joins TRBV2 to TRBJ2-5, with a possible D match to TRBD2 (6 bases). CDR1 is SNHLY, CDR2 FYNNEI, per germline. V lost 2 bases and J 1 base, leaving 17 bases between the germline ends. The CDR3 extends over 17 amino acids. The variable domain in full, completed from reference TRBV2 and TRBJ2-5, reads EPEVTQTPSHQVTQMGQEVILRCVPISNHLYFYWYRQILGQKVEFLVSFYNNEISEKSEIFDDQFSVERPDGSNFTLKIRSTKLEDSAMYFCASSESAGLGGQETQYFGPGTRLLVL.

DNA of the CDR3: TGCAGCGTGTACGGGGGGGTTCTCACTGAAGCTTTCTTT. It specifies CSVYGGVLTEAFF. The chain combines TRBV29-1 with TRBJ1-1; TRBD1 is a possible D gene (5 bases). The CDR3 is 13 amino acids. The V end was cut by 6 bases, the J end by 4 bases, with 15 bases between. Per germline, CDR1 SQVTM and CDR2 ANQGSEA.

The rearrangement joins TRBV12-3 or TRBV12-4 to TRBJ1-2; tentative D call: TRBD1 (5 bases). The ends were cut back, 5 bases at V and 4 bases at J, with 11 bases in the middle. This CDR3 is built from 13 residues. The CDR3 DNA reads TGTGCCAGCAGTACGGACATCAGCTATGGCTACACCTTC. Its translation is CASSTDISYGYTF.

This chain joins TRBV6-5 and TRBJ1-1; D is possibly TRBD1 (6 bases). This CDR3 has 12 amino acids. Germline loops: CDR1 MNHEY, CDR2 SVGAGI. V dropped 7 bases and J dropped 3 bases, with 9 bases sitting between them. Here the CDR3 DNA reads TGTGCCAGCACAGGGGTGGACACTGAAGCTTTCTTT. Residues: CASTGVDTEAFF.

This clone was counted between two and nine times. For the CDR3, the DNA is TGTGCCAGCAGCCCGGGACGGTGGGAAGAGACCCAGTACTTC. Protein: CASSPGRWEETQYF. The chain is built from TRBV7-9 and TRBJ2-5; either TRBD1 or TRBD2 may fit D (5 bases each). Germline assignment: CDR1 SEHNR and CDR2 FQNEAQ (reference sequence). The CDR3 extends over 14 amino acids. V dropped 5 bases and J dropped 3 bases, with 13 bases sitting between them.

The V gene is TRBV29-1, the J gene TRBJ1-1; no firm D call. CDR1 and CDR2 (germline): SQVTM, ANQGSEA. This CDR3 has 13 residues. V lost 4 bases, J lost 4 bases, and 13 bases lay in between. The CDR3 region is CSVVGPLVTEAFF. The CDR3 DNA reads TGCAGCGTTGTTGGCCCCCTTGTCACTGAAGCTTTCTTT.

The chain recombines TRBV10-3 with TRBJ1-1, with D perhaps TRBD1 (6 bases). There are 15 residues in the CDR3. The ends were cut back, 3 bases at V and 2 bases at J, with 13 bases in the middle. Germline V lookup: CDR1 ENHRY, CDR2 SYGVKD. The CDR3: CAISDTGARNTEAFF. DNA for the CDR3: TGTGCCATCAGTGATACGGGGGCCCGAAACACTGAAGCTTTCTTT.

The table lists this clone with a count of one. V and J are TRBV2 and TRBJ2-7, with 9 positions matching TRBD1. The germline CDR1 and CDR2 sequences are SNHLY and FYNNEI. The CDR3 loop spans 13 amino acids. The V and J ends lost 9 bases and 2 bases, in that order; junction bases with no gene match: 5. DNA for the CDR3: TGTGCCAGTAAGACAGGGGGTACCTACGAGCAGTACTTC. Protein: CASKTGGTYEQYF.

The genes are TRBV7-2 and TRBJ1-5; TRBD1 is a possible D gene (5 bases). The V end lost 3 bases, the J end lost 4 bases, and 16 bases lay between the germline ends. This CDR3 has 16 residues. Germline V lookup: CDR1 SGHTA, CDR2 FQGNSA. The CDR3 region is CASSLAARGGNQPQHF. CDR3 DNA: TGTGCCAGCAGCTTGGCGGCAAGGGGAGGAAATCAGCCCCAGCATTTT. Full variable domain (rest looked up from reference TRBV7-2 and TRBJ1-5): GAGVSQSPSNKVTEKGKDVELRCDPISGHTALYWYRQSLGQGLEFLIYFQGNSAPDKSGLPSDRFSAERTGGSVSTLTIQRTQQEDSAVYLCASSLAARGGNQPQHFGDGTRLSIL.

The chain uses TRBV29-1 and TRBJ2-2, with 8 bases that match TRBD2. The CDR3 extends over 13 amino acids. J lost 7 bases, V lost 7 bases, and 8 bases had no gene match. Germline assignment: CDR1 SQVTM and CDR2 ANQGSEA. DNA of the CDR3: TGCAGCGCACTAGCGGATCCTAACGGGGAGCTGTTTTTT. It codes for CSALADPNGELFF.

The CDR3 DNA follows: TGTGCCAGCAGTCGACACGAAAGATCCACTGGGTACACCTTC. Translation gives CASSRHERSTGYTF. The chain is built from TRBV28 and TRBJ1-2; no definite D call. The germline gives CDR1 MDHEN, CDR2 SYDVKM. Trimming pared 5 bases from V and 11 bases from J, leaving 21 bases between. CDR3 length: 14 residues.

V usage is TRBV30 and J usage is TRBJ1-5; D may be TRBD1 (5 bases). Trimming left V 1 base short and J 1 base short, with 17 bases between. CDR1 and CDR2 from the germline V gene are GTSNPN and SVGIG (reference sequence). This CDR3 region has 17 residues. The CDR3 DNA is TGTGCCTGGAGTGCCGCCCGGGACCTATGGAGCAATCAGCCCCAGCATTTT. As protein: CAWSAARDLWSNQPQHF.

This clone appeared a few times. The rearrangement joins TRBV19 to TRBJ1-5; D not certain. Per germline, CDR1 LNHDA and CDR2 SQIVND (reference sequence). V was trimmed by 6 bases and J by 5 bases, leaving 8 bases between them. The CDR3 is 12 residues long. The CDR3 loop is CASSLAYQPQHF. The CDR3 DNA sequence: TGTGCCAGTAGCTTGGCATATCAGCCCCAGCATTTT. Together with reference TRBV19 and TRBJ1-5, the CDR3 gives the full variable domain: DGGITQSPKYLFRKEGQNVTLSCEQNLNHDAMYWYRQDPGQGLRLIYYSQIVNDFQKGDIAEGYSVSREKKESFPLTVTSAQKNPTAFYLCASSLAYQPQHFGDGTRLSIL.

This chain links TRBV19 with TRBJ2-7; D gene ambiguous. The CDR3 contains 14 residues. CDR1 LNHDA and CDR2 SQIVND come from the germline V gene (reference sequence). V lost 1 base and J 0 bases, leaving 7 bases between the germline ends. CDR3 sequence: CASSIGGSSYEQYF. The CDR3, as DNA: TGTGCCAGTAGTATAGGCGGCAGCTCCTACGAGCAGTACTTC.

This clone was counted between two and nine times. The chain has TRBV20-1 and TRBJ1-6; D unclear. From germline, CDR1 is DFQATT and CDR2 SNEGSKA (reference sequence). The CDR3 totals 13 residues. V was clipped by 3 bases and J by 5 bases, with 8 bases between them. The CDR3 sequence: CSASRDDNSPLHF. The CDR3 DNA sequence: TGCAGTGCTAGTCGAGACGATAATTCACCCCTCCACTTT.

The CDR3 region is CATGQATNEKLFF. The CDR3 coding sequence is TGTGCCACCGGACAGGCAACTAATGAAAAACTGTTTTTT. The rearrangement links TRBV10-3 to TRBJ1-4; 7 bases map to TRBD1. The CDR3 spans 13 residues. Germline V lookup: CDR1 ENHRY, CDR2 SYGVKD. Germline trimming cut 10 bases from V and 0 bases from J; bases unmatched to any gene: 2.

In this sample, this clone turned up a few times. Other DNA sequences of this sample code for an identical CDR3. The CDR3 nucleotides are TGCGCCAGCAGCCAGGGACTAGCGGGTGGGAACACCGGGGAGCTGTTTTTT. Its translation: CASSQGLAGGNTGELFF. The chain combines TRBV5-1 with TRBJ2-2, with 12 positions matching TRBD2. The CDR3 is 17 residues long. Germline V lookup: CDR1 SGHRS, CDR2 YFSETQ. V was clipped by 4 bases and J by 1 base; unmatched bases: 5.

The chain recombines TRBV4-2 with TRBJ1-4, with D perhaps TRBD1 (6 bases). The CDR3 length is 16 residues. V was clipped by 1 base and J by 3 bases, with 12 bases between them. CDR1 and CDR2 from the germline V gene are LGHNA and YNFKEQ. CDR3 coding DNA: TGTGCCAGCAGCCAAGCTTCCGGGACACCTAATGAAAAACTGTTTTTT. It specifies CASSQASGTPNEKLFF.

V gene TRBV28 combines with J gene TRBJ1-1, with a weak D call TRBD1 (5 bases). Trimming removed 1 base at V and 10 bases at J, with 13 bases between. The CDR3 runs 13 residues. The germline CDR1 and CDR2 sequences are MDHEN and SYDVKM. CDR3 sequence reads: CASSLFGGRGAFF. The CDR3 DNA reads TGTGCCAGCAGTTTATTTGGGGGGAGGGGAGCTTTCTTT.

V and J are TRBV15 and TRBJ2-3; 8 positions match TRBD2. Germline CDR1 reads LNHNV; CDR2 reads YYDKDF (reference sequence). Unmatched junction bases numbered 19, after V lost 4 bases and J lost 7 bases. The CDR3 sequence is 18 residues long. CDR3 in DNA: TGTGCCACCAGCACCCTCTCCCCGGGACTAGATCTTGGGCATACGCAGTATTTT. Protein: CATSTLSPGLDLGHTQYF.

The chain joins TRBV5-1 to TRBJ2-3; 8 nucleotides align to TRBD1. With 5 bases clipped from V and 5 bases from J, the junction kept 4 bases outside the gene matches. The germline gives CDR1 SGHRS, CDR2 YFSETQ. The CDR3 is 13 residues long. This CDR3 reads CASRLQGGDTQYF. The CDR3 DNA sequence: TGCGCCAGCAGATTACAGGGGGGAGATACGCAGTATTTT.

The CDR3 loop is CASSLRGTQETQYF. The DNA for the CDR3 is TGTGCCAGCAGTTTGAGGGGGACCCAAGAGACCCAGTACTTC. The chain uses TRBV27 and TRBJ2-5; D is possibly TRBD1 (6 bases). Trimming left V 3 bases short and J 1 base short, with 9 bases between. Germline values: CDR1 MNHEY, CDR2 SMNVEV (reference sequence). This CDR3 is built from 14 residues.

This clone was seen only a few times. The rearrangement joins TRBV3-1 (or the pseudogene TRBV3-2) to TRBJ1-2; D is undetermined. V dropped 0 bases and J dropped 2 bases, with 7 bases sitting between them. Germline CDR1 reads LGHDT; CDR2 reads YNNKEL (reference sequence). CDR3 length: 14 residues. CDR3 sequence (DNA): TGTGCCAGCAGCCAAGAAAGGCAGAACTATGGCTACACCTTC. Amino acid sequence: CASSQERQNYGYTF.

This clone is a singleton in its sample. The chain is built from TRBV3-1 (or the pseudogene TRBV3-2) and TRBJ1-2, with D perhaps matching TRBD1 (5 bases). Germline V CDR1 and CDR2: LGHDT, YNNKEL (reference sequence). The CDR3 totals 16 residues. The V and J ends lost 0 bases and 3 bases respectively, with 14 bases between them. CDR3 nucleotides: TGTGCCAGCAGCCAAGAAAATTCACGGGGCCACTATGGCTACACCTTC. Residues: CASSQENSRGHYGYTF.

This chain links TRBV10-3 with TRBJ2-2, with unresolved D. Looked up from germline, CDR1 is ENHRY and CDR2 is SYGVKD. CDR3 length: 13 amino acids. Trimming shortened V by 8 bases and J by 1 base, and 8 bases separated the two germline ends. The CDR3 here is CAIGGRNTGELFF. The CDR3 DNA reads TGTGCCATCGGCGGCAGGAACACCGGGGAGCTGTTTTTT.

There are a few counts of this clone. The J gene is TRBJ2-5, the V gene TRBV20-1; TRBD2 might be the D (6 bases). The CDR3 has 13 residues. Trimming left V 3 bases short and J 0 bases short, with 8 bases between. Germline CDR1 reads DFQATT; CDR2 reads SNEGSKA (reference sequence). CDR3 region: CSASGDYQETQYF. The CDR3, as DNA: TGCAGTGCTAGTGGGGACTACCAAGAGACCCAGTACTTC.

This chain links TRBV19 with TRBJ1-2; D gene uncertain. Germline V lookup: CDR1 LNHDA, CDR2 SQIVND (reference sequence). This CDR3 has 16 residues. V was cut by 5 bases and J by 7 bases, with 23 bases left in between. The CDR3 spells CASSPTGSGGPFGYTF. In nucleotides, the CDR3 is TGTGCCAGTAGTCCAACGGGGAGCGGAGGTCCGTTTGGCTACACCTTC.

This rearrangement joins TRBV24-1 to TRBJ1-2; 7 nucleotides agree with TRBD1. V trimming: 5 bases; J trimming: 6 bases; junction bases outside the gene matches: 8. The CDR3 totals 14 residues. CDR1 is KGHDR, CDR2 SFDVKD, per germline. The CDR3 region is CATSGRGTDHGYTF. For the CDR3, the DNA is TGTGCCACCAGTGGGAGAGGGACAGACCATGGCTACACCTTC.

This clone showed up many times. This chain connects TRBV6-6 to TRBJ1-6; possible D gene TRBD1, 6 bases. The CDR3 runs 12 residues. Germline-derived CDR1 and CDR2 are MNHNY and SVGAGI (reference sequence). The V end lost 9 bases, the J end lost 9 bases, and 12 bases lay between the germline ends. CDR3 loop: CASTGYGSPLHF. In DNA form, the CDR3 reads TGTGCCAGTACAGGGTATGGTTCACCCCTCCACTTT.

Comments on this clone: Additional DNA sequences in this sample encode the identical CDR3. For the CDR3, the DNA is TGTGCCAGCAGCGTAGACCCTCATACAGATACGCAGTATTTT. This gives the protein CASSVDPHTDTQYF. The rearrangement links TRBV9 to TRBJ2-3; D gene uncertain. Germline V gene data show CDR1 as SGDLS and CDR2 as YYNGEE. The V and J ends lost 0 bases and 3 bases respectively, with 8 bases between them. This CDR3 region has 14 residues.

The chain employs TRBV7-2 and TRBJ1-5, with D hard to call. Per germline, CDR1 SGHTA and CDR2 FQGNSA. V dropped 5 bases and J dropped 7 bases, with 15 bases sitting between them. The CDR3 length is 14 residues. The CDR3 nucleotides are TGTGCCAGCAGCCACCGGAACCCCCGGCAGCCCCAGCATTTT. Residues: CASSHRNPRQPQHF.